Described below is a single TCR beta chain sequence and its context. These data belong to a study of T cell responses to AZD1222 COVID-19 vaccine. Here immunoSEQ multiplex PCR was the method, and the copy in TCRdb shows in-frame clones only, minus some. The top ten clones hold roughly 1.9% of a sample with roughly 180,000 clones, about 93% of them seen once. CDR1 and CDR2 (germline): MNHEY, SVGAGI. Trimming stripped 11 bases from V and 5 bases from J, with 12 bases between. The CDR3 loop spans 11 amino acids. V and J are TRBV6-5 and TRBJ2-5; D perhaps matches TRBD1 (6 bases). The sequence was collected from an adult who received the AZD1222 COVID-19 vaccine. Sequenced here: peripheral blood, sampled 28 days after the second AZD1222 dose. CDR3 nucleotide sequence: TGTGCCTCCCAGGGGTTCGAGACCCAGTACTTC. The encoded protein is CASQGFETQYF.